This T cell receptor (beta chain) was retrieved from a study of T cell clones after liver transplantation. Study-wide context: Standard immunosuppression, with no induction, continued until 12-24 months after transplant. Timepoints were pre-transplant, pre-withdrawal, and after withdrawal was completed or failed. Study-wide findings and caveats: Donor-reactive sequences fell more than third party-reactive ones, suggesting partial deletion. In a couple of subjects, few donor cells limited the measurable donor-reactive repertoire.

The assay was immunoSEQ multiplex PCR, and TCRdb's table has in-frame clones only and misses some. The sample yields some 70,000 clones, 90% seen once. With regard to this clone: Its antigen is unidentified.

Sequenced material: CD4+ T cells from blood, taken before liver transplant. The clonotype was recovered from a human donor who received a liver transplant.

CDR3 residues: CASSSLSGMAGELFF. CDR3 nucleotide sequence: TGTGCCAGCAGTTCTCTTAGCGGGATGGCCGGGGAGCTGTTTTTT. V is TRBV27 and J is TRBJ2-2, with TRBD2 matching over 8 bases. After removal of 4 bases from V and 6 bases from J, the junction contained 7 bases not matched to a gene. The CDR3 covers 15 residues. CDR1 is MNHEY, CDR2 SMNVEV, per germline (reference sequence).